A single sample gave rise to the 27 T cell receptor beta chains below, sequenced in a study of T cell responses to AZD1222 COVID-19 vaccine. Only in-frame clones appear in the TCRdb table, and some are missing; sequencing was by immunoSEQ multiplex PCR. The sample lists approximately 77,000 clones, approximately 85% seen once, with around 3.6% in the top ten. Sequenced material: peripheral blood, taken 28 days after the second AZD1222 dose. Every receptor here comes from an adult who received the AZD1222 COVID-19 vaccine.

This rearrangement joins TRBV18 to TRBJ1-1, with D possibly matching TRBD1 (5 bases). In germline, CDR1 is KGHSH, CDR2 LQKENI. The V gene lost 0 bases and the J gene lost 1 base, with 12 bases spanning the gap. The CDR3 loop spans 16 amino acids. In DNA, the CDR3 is TGTGCCAGCTCACCACCCATCGGGGCGACGAACACTGAAGCTTTCTTT. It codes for CASSPPIGATNTEAFF.

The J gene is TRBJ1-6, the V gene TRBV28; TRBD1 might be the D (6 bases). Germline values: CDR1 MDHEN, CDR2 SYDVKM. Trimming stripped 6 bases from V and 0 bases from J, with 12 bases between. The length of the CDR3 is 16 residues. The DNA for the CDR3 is TGTGCCAGCAGCAGGGGCGGTGGCTCCTATAATTCACCCCTCCACTTT. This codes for CASSRGGGSYNSPLHF.

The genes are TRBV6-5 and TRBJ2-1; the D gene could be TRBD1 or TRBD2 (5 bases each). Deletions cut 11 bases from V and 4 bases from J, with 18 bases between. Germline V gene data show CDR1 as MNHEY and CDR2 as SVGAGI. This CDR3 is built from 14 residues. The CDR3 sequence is CAGGRQRIYNEQFF. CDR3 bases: TGTGCCGGGGGTAGGCAGCGGATATACAATGAGCAGTTCTTC.

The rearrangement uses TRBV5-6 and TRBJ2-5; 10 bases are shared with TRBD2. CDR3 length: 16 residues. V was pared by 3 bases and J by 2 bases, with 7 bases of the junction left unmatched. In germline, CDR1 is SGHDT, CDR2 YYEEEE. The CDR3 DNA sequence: TGTGCCAGCAGCTCAATTTCTAGCGGGGGTCAAGAGACCCAGTACTTC. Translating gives CASSSISSGGQETQYF.

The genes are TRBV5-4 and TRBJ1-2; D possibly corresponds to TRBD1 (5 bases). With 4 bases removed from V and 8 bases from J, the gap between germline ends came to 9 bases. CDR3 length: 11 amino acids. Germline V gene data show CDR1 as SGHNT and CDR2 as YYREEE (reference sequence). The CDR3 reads CASSPRDGYTF. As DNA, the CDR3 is TGTGCCAGCAGCCCGAGGGACGGCTACACCTTC.

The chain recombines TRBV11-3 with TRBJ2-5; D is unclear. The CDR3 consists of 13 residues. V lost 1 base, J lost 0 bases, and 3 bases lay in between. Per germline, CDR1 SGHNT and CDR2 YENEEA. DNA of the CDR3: TGTGCCAGCAGCTTAGGAGACCAAGAGACCCAGTACTTC. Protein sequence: CASSLGDQETQYF.

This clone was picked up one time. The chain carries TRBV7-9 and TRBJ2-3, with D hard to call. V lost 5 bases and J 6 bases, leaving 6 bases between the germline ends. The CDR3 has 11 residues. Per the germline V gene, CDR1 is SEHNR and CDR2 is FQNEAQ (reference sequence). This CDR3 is CASSDGDTQYF. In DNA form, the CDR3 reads TGTGCCAGCAGCGACGGGGATACGCAGTATTTT.

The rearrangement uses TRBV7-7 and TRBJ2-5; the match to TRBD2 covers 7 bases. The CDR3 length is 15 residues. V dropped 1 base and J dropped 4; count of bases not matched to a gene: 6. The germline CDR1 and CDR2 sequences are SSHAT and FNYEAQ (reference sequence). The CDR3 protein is CASSLGGLAAETQYF. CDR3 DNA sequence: TGTGCCAGCAGCTTAGGGGGTCTAGCGGCAGAGACCCAGTACTTC.

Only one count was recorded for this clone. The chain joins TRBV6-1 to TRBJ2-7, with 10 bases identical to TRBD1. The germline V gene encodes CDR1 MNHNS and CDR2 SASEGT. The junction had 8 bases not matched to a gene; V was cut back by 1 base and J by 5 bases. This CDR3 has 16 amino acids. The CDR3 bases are TGTGCCAGCAGTGAAGGCTTGACAGGGGGCATCGACGAGCAGTACTTC. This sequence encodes CASSEGLTGGIDEQYF.

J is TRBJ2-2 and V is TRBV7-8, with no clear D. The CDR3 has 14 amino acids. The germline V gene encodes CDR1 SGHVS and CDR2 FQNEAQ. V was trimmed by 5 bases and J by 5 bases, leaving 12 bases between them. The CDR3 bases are TGTGCCAGCAGCCCCACCATAACGACCGGGGAGCTGTTTTTT. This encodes CASSPTITTGELFF. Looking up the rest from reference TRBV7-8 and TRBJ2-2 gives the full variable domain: GAGVSQSPRYKVAKRGQDVALRCDPISGHVSLFWYQQALGQGPEFLTYFQNEAQLDKSGLPSDRFFAERPEGSVSTLKIQRTQQEDSAVYLCASSPTITTGELFFGEGSRLTVL.

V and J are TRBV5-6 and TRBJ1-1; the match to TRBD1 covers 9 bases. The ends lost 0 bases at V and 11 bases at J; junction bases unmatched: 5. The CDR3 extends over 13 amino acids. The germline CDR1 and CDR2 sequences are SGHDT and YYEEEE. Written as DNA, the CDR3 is TGTGCCAGCAGCTTGGACACCGGGACAGGGGCTTTCTTT. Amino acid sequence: CASSLDTGTGAFF.

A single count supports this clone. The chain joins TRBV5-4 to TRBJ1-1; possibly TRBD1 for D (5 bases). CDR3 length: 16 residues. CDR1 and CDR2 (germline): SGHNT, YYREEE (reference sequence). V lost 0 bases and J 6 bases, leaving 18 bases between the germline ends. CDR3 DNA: TGTGCCAGCAGCTTGGCCCCCTCGGGGGTGGAGGCTGAAGCTTTCTTT. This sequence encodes CASSLAPSGVEAEAFF.

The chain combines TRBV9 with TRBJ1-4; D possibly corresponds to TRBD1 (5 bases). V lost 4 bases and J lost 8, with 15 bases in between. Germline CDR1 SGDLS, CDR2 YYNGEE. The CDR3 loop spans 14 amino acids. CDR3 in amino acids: CASSYGAGREKLFF. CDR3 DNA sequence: TGTGCCAGCAGCTACGGGGCGGGGAGGGAAAAACTGTTTTTT.

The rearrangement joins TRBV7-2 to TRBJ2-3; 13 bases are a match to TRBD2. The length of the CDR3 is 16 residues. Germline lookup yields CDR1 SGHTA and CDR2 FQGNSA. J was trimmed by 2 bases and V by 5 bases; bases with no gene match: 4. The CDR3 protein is CASSTGLAGSTDTQYF. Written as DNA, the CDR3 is TGTGCCAGCAGCACGGGACTAGCGGGATCCACAGATACGCAGTATTTT.

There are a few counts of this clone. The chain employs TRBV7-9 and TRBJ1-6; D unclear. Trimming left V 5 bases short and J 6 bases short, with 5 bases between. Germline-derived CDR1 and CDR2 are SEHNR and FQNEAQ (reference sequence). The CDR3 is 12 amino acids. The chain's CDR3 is CASSQPNSPLHF. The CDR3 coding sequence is TGTGCCAGCAGCCAACCTAATTCACCCCTCCACTTT.

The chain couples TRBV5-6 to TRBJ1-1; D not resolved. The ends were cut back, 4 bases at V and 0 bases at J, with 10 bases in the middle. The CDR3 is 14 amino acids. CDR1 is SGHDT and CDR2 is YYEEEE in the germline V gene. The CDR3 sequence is CASSPIGMNTEAFF. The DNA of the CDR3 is TGTGCCAGCAGCCCGATCGGTATGAACACTGAAGCTTTCTTT. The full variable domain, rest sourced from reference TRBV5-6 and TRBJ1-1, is DAGVTQSPTHLIKTRGQQVTLRCSPKSGHDTVSWYQQALGQGPQFIFQYYEEEERQRGNFPDRFSGHQFPNYSSELNVNALLLGDSALYLCASSPIGMNTEAFFGQGTRLTVV.

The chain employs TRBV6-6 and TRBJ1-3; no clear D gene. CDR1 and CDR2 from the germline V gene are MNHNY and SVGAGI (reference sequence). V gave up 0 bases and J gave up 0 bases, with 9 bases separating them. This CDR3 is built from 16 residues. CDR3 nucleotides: TGTGCCAGCAGTTACTCCAGCCCGCGCTCTGGAAACACCATATATTTT. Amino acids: CASSYSSPRSGNTIYF.

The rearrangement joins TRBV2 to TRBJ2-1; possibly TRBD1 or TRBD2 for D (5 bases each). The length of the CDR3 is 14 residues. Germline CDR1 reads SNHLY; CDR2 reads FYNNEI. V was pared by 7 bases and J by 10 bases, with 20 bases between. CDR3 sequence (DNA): TGTGCCAGCACTCCGGGACGAAGATCTGGGGAGCAGTTCTTC. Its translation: CASTPGRRSGEQFF.

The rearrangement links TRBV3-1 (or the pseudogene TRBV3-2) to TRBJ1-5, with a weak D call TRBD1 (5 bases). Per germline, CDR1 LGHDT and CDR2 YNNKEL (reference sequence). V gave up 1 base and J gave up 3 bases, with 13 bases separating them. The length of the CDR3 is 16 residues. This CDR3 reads CASSQGFDSPNQPQHF. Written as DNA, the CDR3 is TGTGCCAGCAGCCAAGGGTTCGACAGTCCCAATCAGCCCCAGCATTTT.

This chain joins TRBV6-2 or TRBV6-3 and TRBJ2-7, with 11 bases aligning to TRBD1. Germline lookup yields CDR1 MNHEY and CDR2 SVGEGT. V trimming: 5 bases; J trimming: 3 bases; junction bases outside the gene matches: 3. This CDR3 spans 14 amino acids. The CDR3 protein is CASSTGTGGYEQYF. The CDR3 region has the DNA TGTGCCAGCAGTACGGGGACAGGGGGCTACGAGCAGTACTTC.

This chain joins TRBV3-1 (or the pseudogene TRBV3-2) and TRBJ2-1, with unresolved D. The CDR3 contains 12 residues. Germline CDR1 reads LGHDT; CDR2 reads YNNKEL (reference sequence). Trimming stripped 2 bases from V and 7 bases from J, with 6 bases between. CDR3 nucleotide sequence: TGTGCCAGCAGCCAATATCTGAATGAGCAGTTCTTC. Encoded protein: CASSQYLNEQFF.

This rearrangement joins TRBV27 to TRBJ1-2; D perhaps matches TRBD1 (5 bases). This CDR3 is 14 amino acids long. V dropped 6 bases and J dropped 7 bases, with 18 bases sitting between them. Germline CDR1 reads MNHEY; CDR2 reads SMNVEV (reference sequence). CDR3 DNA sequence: TGTGCCAGCAGCAACTTCCAGGGTGGGGGTGGCTACACCTTC. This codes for CASSNFQGGGGYTF.

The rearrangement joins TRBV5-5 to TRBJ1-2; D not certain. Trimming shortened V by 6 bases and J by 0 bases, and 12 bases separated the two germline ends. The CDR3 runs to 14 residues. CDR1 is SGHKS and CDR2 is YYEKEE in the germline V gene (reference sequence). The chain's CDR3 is CASTYGLSNYGYTF. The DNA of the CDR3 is TGTGCCAGCACCTACGGACTGTCTAACTATGGCTACACCTTC.

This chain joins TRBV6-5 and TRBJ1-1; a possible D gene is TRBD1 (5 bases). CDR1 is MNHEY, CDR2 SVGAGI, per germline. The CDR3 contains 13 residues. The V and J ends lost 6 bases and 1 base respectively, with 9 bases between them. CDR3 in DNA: TGTGCCAGCAGGACAGATTCGAACACTGAAGCTTTCTTT. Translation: CASRTDSNTEAFF.

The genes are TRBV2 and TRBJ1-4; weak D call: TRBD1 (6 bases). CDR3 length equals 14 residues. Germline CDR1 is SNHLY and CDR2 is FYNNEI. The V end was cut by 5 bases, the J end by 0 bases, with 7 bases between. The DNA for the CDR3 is TGTGCCAGCAGTCGACAGGCAACTAATGAAAAACTGTTTTTT. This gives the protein CASSRQATNEKLFF.

In DNA form, the CDR3 reads TGTGCCAGCTCTAGCAACAAAGCCACAGATACGCAGTATTTT. Translated: CASSSNKATDTQYF. The chain has TRBV9 and TRBJ2-3; weak D call: TRBD2 (5 bases). Germline CDR1 SGDLS, CDR2 YYNGEE. This CDR3 contains 14 residues. Trimming took 7 bases from V and 2 from J, leaving 14 bases between them.

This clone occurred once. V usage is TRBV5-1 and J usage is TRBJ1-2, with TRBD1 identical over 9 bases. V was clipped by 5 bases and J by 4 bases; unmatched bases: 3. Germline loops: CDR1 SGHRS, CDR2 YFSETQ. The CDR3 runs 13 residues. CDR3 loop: CASRGDRAYGYTF. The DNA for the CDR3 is TGCGCCAGCAGGGGGGACAGGGCCTATGGCTACACCTTC.